What follows describes a single T cell receptor beta chain. V gave up 5 bases and J gave up 3 bases, with 17 bases separating them. CDR1 and CDR2 (germline): MNHEY, SVGAGI. The CDR3 has 15 residues. Using immunoSEQ multiplex PCR, the repertoire was profiled, and TCRdb retains in-frame clones only, with some absent. The data show tens of thousands of clones, roughly 90% seen once. The data derive from a study of control samples from healthy donors and cancer patients. This sequence was found in a woman aged 45-60 years in good health. Specimen: blood. The chain recombines TRBV6-5 with TRBJ2-7, with a tentative D call TRBD1 (6 bases). CDR3 region: CASSQTGTTDYEQYF. The CDR3 DNA is TGTGCCAGCAGTCAAACCGGGACAACTGACTACGAGCAGTACTTC.